These 30 T cell receptor beta chains originate from one sample sequenced in a study of blood T cell repertoires in COVID-19. Profiling relied on immunoSEQ multiplex PCR, and the TCRdb table lists in-frame clones only, not all of them. This table holds some 60,000 clones, 80% to 95% found once. Specimen: peripheral blood. These receptors were taken from a human donor in a cohort sampled during active COVID-19.

The chain employs TRBV5-1 and TRBJ2-1; 8 bases fit TRBD2. CDR1 SGHRS and CDR2 YFSETQ come from the germline V gene. The CDR3 contains 15 residues. The J segment lost 8 bases and the V segment lost 7 bases, leaving 14 bases of the junction unmatched. The CDR3 reads CASGRGGGTPHEQFF. The CDR3 DNA sequence: TGCGCCAGCGGAAGAGGCGGGGGGACTCCTCATGAGCAGTTCTTC.

The gene calls are TRBV28 and TRBJ2-5; TRBD2 agrees at 7 bases. Germline V gives CDR1 MDHEN, CDR2 SYDVKM. The CDR3 runs to 21 residues. The V gene end was trimmed by 4 bases and the J gene end by 0 bases; junction bases not matched to a gene: 23. As DNA, the CDR3 is TGTGCCAGCAGTTCGACTAGCTCCCTAATCCGAGCCACAGAATACCAAGAGACCCAGTACTTC. Protein sequence: CASSSTSSLIRATEYQETQYF.

The rearrangement links TRBV19 to TRBJ2-7, with D perhaps TRBD1 (6 bases). This CDR3 has 12 amino acids. Trimming shortened V by 5 bases and J by 3 bases, and 8 bases separated the two germline ends. Germline V gene data show CDR1 as LNHDA and CDR2 as SQIVND (reference sequence). CDR3 protein: CASSRDNYEQYF. DNA for the CDR3: TGTGCCAGTAGTCGGGACAACTACGAGCAGTACTTC.

This clone was detected only once. This chain uses TRBV7-2 with TRBJ2-5; 7 positions match TRBD2. V lost 8 bases, J lost 2 bases, and 5 bases stayed unmatched. There are 13 residues in the CDR3. Germline V gene data show CDR1 as SGHTA and CDR2 as FQGNSA. CDR3 amino acids: CASLGAGQETQYF. CDR3 nucleotide sequence: TGTGCCAGCTTGGGAGCGGGGCAAGAGACCCAGTACTTC.

This chain connects TRBV28 to TRBJ1-4, with 8 positions matching TRBD1. The CDR3 extends over 16 amino acids. The V gene's germline CDR1 is MDHEN and CDR2 SYDVKM. J gave up 1 base and V 5 bases, and 6 bases lay outside the gene matches. The CDR3 loop reads CASSGGTGVTNEKLFF. The DNA for the CDR3 is TGTGCCAGCAGTGGGGGGACAGGTGTAACTAATGAAAAACTGTTTTTT.

The chain combines TRBV6-5 with TRBJ2-3, with D perhaps matching TRBD1 (5 bases). This CDR3 has 16 residues. From germline, CDR1 is MNHEY and CDR2 SVGAGI. V lost 0 bases, J lost 2 bases, and 12 bases lay in between. The CDR3 bases are TGTGCCAGCAGTTACTCTAGCCAGGGTTCCACAGATACGCAGTATTTT. Translating it yields CASSYSSQGSTDTQYF.

As regards this clone: The sample has other DNA sequences that encode this CDR3 too. This chain joins TRBV12-3 or TRBV12-4 and TRBJ1-1; D is perhaps TRBD1 (5 bases). The CDR3 sequence is 13 residues long. Trimming left V 3 bases short and J 1 base short, with 6 bases between. Written as DNA, the CDR3 is TGTGCCAGCAGTTTCGGGGGGAACACTGAAGCTTTCTTT. Translating gives CASSFGGNTEAFF.

V gene TRBV4-1 combines with J gene TRBJ1-6, with TRBD1 matching 8 bases. V lost 0 bases to trimming and J lost 11 bases; unmatched junction nucleotides: 6. Germline-derived CDR1 and CDR2 are MGHRA and YSYEKL. The CDR3 covers 15 residues. DNA of the CDR3: TGCGCCAGCAGCCAAGAGGACAGGGATTCTCCACCCCTCCACTTT. This translates into CASSQEDRDSPPLHF.

This sequence joins TRBV11-2 and TRBJ1-2; tentative D call: TRBD1 (5 bases). Germline CDR1 reads SGHAT; CDR2 reads FQNNGV. V lost 1 base and J 5 bases, leaving 23 bases between the germline ends. This CDR3 has 18 residues. The CDR3 DNA reads as TGTGCCAGCAGCTTAGGTGTAGGCGTGGGGCAGAGCATTTATGGCTACACCTTC. Translating it yields CASSLGVGVGQSIYGYTF.

V usage is TRBV3-1 (or the pseudogene TRBV3-2) and J usage is TRBJ2-2; 9 nucleotides match TRBD2. Germline values: CDR1 LGHDT, CDR2 YNNKEL (reference sequence). Trimming cost V 1 base and J 6 bases; bases outside gene matches: 3. CDR3 length: 15 residues. The CDR3 region has the DNA TGTGCCAGCAGCCAAGGAGTAGCGGGAGCCGGGGAGCTGTTTTTT. Protein: CASSQGVAGAGELFF.

The CDR3 loop reads CATSDLGQGNDNEQFF. In DNA, the CDR3 is TGTGCCACCAGTGACCTGGGACAGGGCAACGACAATGAGCAGTTCTTC. This sequence joins TRBV24-1 and TRBJ2-1; 9 nucleotides align to TRBD1. CDR1 KGHDR and CDR2 SFDVKD come from the germline V gene. The CDR3 covers 16 residues. The V segment lost 4 bases and the J segment 5 bases; nucleotides outside the gene matches: 8.

V and J are TRBV6-1 and TRBJ2-2, with 7 bases that match TRBD1. The CDR3 runs 16 residues. The trim removed 4 bases at V and 5 bases at J, leaving 10 bases unmatched. CDR1 is MNHNS and CDR2 is SASEGT in the germline V gene. The CDR3 DNA sequence: TGTGCCAGCAGTGTTAACAGGGGTTCCAGGACCGGGGAGCTGTTTTTT. It codes for CASSVNRGSRTGELFF.

This sequence joins TRBV28 and TRBJ2-7; TRBD1 matches at 12 bases. This CDR3 comprises 18 residues. V was pared by 6 bases and J by 2 bases, with 14 bases of the junction left unmatched. Germline V gives CDR1 MDHEN, CDR2 SYDVKM. The CDR3: CASSHTGTGGPQTYEQYF. The CDR3 DNA follows: TGTGCCAGCAGCCATACCGGGACAGGGGGCCCTCAAACCTACGAGCAGTACTTC.

The rearrangement uses TRBV6-5 and TRBJ2-3; possibly TRBD2 for D (5 bases). Germline V gives CDR1 MNHEY, CDR2 SVGAGI. V gave up 4 bases and J gave up 5 bases, with 13 bases separating them. This CDR3 is 14 amino acids long. Here the CDR3 reads CASSSEVAGDTQYF. The DNA of the CDR3 is TGTGCCAGCAGTTCCGAAGTGGCGGGAGATACGCAGTATTTT.

The rearrangement joins TRBV18 to TRBJ2-7; TRBD2 agrees at 8 bases. The CDR3 totals 16 residues. Germline-derived CDR1 and CDR2 are KGHSH and LQKENI. Trimming cost V 6 bases and J 3 bases; bases outside gene matches: 13. CDR3 loop: CASSKGAGVGRYEQYF. CDR3 coding DNA: TGTGCCAGCTCCAAAGGAGCGGGGGTAGGTCGCTACGAGCAGTACTTC.

This chain uses TRBV4-1 with TRBJ2-6, with D tentatively TRBD1 (6 bases). The length of the CDR3 is 17 residues. Between the trimmed V and J ends, which lost 2 bases and 2 bases, there was a span of 13 bases. Germline V gene sequence: CDR1 MGHRA, CDR2 YSYEKL. For the CDR3, the DNA is TGCGCCAGCAGCCAACTCGGCAGGGGCCCTGGGGCCAACGTCCTGACTTTC. Amino acids: CASSQLGRGPGANVLTF.

V usage is TRBV25-1 and J usage is TRBJ1-4; a weak D match, TRBD1 (5 bases). Germline CDR1 is MGHDK and CDR2 is SYGVNS. Trimming removed 4 bases from V and 8 bases from J, with 17 bases in between. The CDR3 is made up of 15 amino acids. DNA for the CDR3: TGTGCCAGCAGTGGAAGTGGGGCGTTATACGAAAAACTGTTTTTT. Translating it yields CASSGSGALYEKLFF.

The chain employs TRBV7-9 and TRBJ2-1, with 7 bases fitting TRBD1. The CDR3 length is 16 residues. Unmatched junction bases numbered 8, after V lost 5 bases and J lost 1 base. The germline V gene encodes CDR1 SEHNR and CDR2 FQNEAQ (reference sequence). The CDR3 DNA reads as TGTGCCAGCAGCATCCGACAGGGTGGATCCTACAATGAGCAGTTCTTC. Its protein is CASSIRQGGSYNEQFF.

The gene calls are TRBV10-3 and TRBJ1-2, with D hard to call. The CDR3 sequence is 15 residues long. V lost 6 bases and J lost 8, with 22 bases in between. Germline V gene lookup returns CDR1 ENHRY and CDR2 SYGVKD. This chain's CDR3 is CAISLGQDRTGGYTF. The CDR3, as DNA: TGTGCCATCAGCCTCGGTCAGGACCGGACGGGGGGCTACACCTTC.

This chain joins TRBV4-1 and TRBJ1-4; 9 bases are a match to TRBD1. CDR3 length equals 17 residues. Germline-derived CDR1 and CDR2 are MGHRA and YSYEKL. With 5 bases clipped from V and 0 bases from J, the junction kept 7 bases outside the gene matches. In DNA, the CDR3 is TGCGCCAGCAGCAAGACAGGGGGACCCGCAACTAATGAAAAACTGTTTTTT. Amino acid sequence: CASSKTGGPATNEKLFF.

The DNA of the CDR3 is TGCGCCAGCAGCCAACCGACAGGGCGAACGCTAAACACTGAAGCTTTCTTT. This sequence encodes CASSQPTGRTLNTEAFF. The chain combines TRBV4-1 with TRBJ1-1; 7 positions match TRBD1. J lost 2 bases, V lost 2 bases, and 11 bases had no gene match. The germline CDR1 and CDR2 sequences are MGHRA and YSYEKL. The CDR3 sequence is 17 residues long.

The genes are TRBV7-9 and TRBJ2-1; TRBD1 agrees at 10 bases. Unmatched junction bases numbered 12, after V lost 10 bases and J lost 9 bases. Germline CDR1 SEHNR, CDR2 FQNEAQ (reference sequence). This CDR3 is 14 amino acids long. The CDR3: CANELDRGNGEQFF. For the CDR3, the DNA is TGTGCCAACGAGTTGGACAGGGGGAATGGTGAGCAGTTCTTC.

The chain joins TRBV6-1 to TRBJ2-7; a weak D match, TRBD1 (6 bases). Trimming stripped 1 base from V and 4 bases from J, with 11 bases between. Germline V CDR1 and CDR2: MNHNS, SASEGT. The CDR3 consists of 14 residues. CDR3 in DNA: TGTGCCAGCAGTGAAGGGGGGCCGGGGTACGAGCAGTACTTC. Its protein is CASSEGGPGYEQYF.

The CDR3 protein is CASTAPDRGQETQYF. CDR3 nucleotide sequence: TGTGCCAGCACCGCCCCGGACAGGGGCCAAGAGACCCAGTACTTC. V usage is TRBV7-9 and J usage is TRBJ2-5, with TRBD1 identical over 9 bases. CDR3 size: 15 residues. After removal of 7 bases from V and 1 base from J, the junction contained 7 bases not matched to a gene. CDR1 and CDR2 (germline): SEHNR, FQNEAQ (reference sequence).

The J gene is TRBJ1-3, the V gene TRBV4-3, with D possibly matching TRBD1 (6 bases). There are 18 residues in the CDR3. V was shortened by 5 bases and J by 2 bases, with 22 bases between the two germline ends. Germline CDR1 reads LGHNA; CDR2 reads YSLEER. Written as DNA, the CDR3 is TGCGCCAGCAGCGACGTTAACCCACAGGGCCGGGCTGGAAACACCATATATTTT. Translating it yields CASSDVNPQGRAGNTIYF.

V gene TRBV28 combines with J gene TRBJ1-1; D perhaps matches TRBD1 (6 bases). The CDR3 runs 14 residues. With 3 bases removed from V and 6 bases from J, the gap between germline ends came to 14 bases. Looked up from germline, CDR1 is MDHEN and CDR2 is SYDVKM. In nucleotides, the CDR3 is TGTGCCAGCAGTTTCCCCCAGGGGAGGGCTGAAGCTTTCTTT. It translates to CASSFPQGRAEAFF.

The chain uses TRBV7-9 and TRBJ2-3; D is unresolved. This CDR3 has 16 residues. V gave up 1 base and J gave up 6 bases, with 17 bases separating them. Germline CDR1 reads SEHNR; CDR2 reads FQNEAQ (reference sequence). The CDR3 here is CASSLDSRFWSDTQYF. The CDR3 DNA sequence: TGTGCCAGCAGCTTAGATTCTAGGTTCTGGTCCGATACGCAGTATTTT.

V usage is TRBV28 and J usage is TRBJ1-3; TRBD1 might be the D (5 bases). This CDR3 is built from 15 residues. Per germline, CDR1 MDHEN and CDR2 SYDVKM. The V gene lost 1 base and the J gene lost 5 bases, with 12 bases spanning the gap. The CDR3 loop is CASSLYRGNRNTIYF. CDR3 coding DNA: TGTGCCAGCAGTTTATATCGGGGGAACCGAAACACCATATATTTT.

The V call is TRBV7-2, the J call TRBJ2-3, with D possibly TRBD2 on 7 matching bases. The germline gives CDR1 SGHTA, CDR2 FQGNSA. Trimming left V 5 bases short and J 5 bases short, with 17 bases between. This CDR3 has 15 amino acids. CDR3 region: CASSLGGGSGDTQYF. The CDR3 DNA sequence: TGTGCCAGCAGCCTGGGGGGCGGGAGTGGAGATACGCAGTATTTT.

V is TRBV30 and J is TRBJ2-4; 12 positions agree with TRBD2. CDR3 length equals 15 residues. Germline CDR1 reads GTSNPN; CDR2 reads SVGIG (reference sequence). Trimming took 5 bases from V and 2 from J; bases not matched to a gene: 4. CDR3 amino acids: CAWSGLAGSKNIQYF. The CDR3 DNA reads as TGTGCCTGGTCCGGACTAGCGGGGTCCAAAAACATTCAGTACTTC. The full variable domain, completed using reference TRBV30 and TRBJ2-4, is SQTIHQWPATLVQPVGSPLSLECTVEGTSNPNLYWYRQAAGRGLQLLFYSVGIGQISSEVPQNLSASRPQDRQFILSSKKLLLSDSGFYLCAWSGLAGSKNIQYFGAGTRLSVL.